One and the same sample provided the 10 T cell receptor beta chains below, sequenced in a study of a mutant IDH1 vaccine in newly diagnosed glioma. Repertoires were generated with immunoSEQ multiplex PCR, while TCRdb's copy carries only in-frame clones and drops some. The sample carries around 50,000 clones, about 88% recorded once. Antigens for these TCRs are unknown. The time point denotes: week 47, end of study. Doses consisted of 300 ug of mutant IDH1 20-mer peptide each, paired with topical imiquimod. The sample consisted of PBMCs, taken from a glioma patient whose treatment included an IDH1 peptide vaccine. Source of these receptors: a woman between 25 and 40 years old with glioma. Some clones in this sample may be carry-over from other donors' samples.

This clone was recorded only once. The rearrangement uses TRBV18 and TRBJ1-2; TRBD1 is a possible D gene (5 bases). Germline lookup yields CDR1 KGHSH and CDR2 LQKENI. The CDR3 covers 15 residues. Deletions cut 5 bases from V and 5 bases from J, with 18 bases between. In DNA, the CDR3 is TGTGCCAGCTCATCGGGACCTACTTTGGGGTATGGCTACACCTTC. It translates to CASSSGPTLGYGYTF.

V usage is TRBV6-5 and J usage is TRBJ2-7, with 10 bases aligning to TRBD1. The V gene's germline CDR1 is MNHEY and CDR2 SVGAGI. V shed 8 bases, J shed 8 bases, and the junction held 9 bases outside the gene matches. This CDR3 is built from 13 residues. Here the CDR3 reads CASGTGERSQQYF. CDR3 sequence (DNA): TGTGCCAGCGGGACAGGGGAGAGGTCGCAGCAGTACTTC.

The chain recombines TRBV15 with TRBJ1-4; D is uncertain. The CDR3 sequence is 19 residues long. Trimming took off 4 bases at V and 5 bases at J, with 26 bases between the two ends. Germline values: CDR1 LNHNV, CDR2 YYDKDF (reference sequence). The CDR3 DNA is TGTGCCACCAGCATGCCCCCCGGGAGGTCCCGGCGGGAGAATGAAAAACTGTTTTTT. Amino acid sequence: CATSMPPGRSRRENEKLFF.

The rearrangement joins TRBV2 to TRBJ1-5; 12 nucleotides match TRBD1. V shed 6 bases, J shed 6 bases, and the junction held 6 bases outside the gene matches. The CDR3 extends over 15 amino acids. Germline CDR1 reads SNHLY; CDR2 reads FYNNEI. CDR3 sequence reads: CASSPTGQGAQPQHF. The DNA of the CDR3 is TGTGCCAGCAGCCCGACGGGACAGGGGGCTCAGCCCCAGCATTTT. The whole variable domain, filled in from reference TRBV2 and TRBJ1-5, reads EPEVTQTPSHQVTQMGQEVILRCVPISNHLYFYWYRQILGQKVEFLVSFYNNEISEKSEIFDDQFSVERPDGSNFTLKIRSTKLEDSAMYFCASSPTGQGAQPQHFGDGTRLSIL.

V and J are TRBV30 and TRBJ1-2; D unclear. Trimming cost V 5 bases and J 2 bases, with 9 bases left between them. Germline assignment: CDR1 GTSNPN and CDR2 SVGIG (reference sequence). The CDR3 has 12 residues. The CDR3 nucleotides read TGTGCCTGGCACGGAGAAAACTATGGCTACACCTTC. This sequence encodes CAWHGENYGYTF.

V gene TRBV6-1 combines with J gene TRBJ1-2, with no clear D. CDR3 length: 15 residues. V lost 1 base to trimming and J lost 7 bases, with 16 bases between them. Germline V CDR1 and CDR2: MNHNS, SASEGT. CDR3 in amino acids: CASSEGGSPASGYTF. The CDR3 region has the DNA TGTGCCAGCAGTGAAGGAGGGTCACCCGCAAGTGGCTACACCTTC.

Points on this clone: One junction end disagrees with the germline gene, perhaps due to a read error. The gene calls are TRBV6-5 and TRBJ2-7; 9 nucleotides align to TRBD2. CDR1 is MNHEY, CDR2 SVGAGI, per germline. The CDR3 totals 16 residues. The CDR3 region has the DNA TGTGCCAGCAGGTACTTAGCGGGAGCCACCTCCTACGAGCAGTACTTC. It translates to CASRYLAGATSYEQYF.

The chain couples TRBV2 to TRBJ1-1; tentative D call: TRBD1 (5 bases). Looked up from germline, CDR1 is SNHLY and CDR2 is FYNNEI. The CDR3 totals 11 residues. The ends were cut back, 4 bases at V and 11 bases at J, with 11 bases in the middle. The CDR3 coding sequence is TGTGCCAGCAGTGTTGGGGGGAGGGCTTTCTTT. It yields the protein CASSVGGRAFF.

Remarks on this clone: The junction departs from germline at one end; a sequencing error may be responsible. The chain recombines TRBV29-1 with TRBJ2-7, with 8 positions matching TRBD1. Germline V gives CDR1 SQVTM, CDR2 ANQGSEA. The CDR3 covers 10 residues. The CDR3 DNA sequence: TGCAGCGTTGAAGGAGGACAGGGACTCTTC. This codes for CSVEGGQGLF.

This chain joins TRBV30 and TRBJ2-7, with 7 bases that match TRBD2. The CDR3 is made up of 12 amino acids. After removal of 3 bases from V and 4 bases from J, the junction contained 3 bases not matched to a gene. CDR1 GTSNPN and CDR2 SVGIG come from the germline V gene (reference sequence). The CDR3 nucleotides read TGTGCCTGGAGGCGGGAGCGGTACGAGCAGTACTTC. This encodes CAWRRERYEQYF.